Here is one T cell receptor beta chain with its context. The antigen remains unidentified. This record comes from a study of shared clonotypes between healthy human individuals. Study details: Plates per donor: three CD4 naive, three CD4 memory, two CD8 naive, one CD8 memory.

Sequencing was at deep level. Each sorted subset replicate got 200 ng genomic DNA, roughly 33,000 genomes. The method was immunoSEQ multiplex PCR; TCRdb's version includes in-frame clones alone and lacks a portion of them. The table lists about 800,000 clones, 96% of them singletons, with about 0.25% in the top ten. Study-wide points: Only blood underwent sampling, and tissue repertoires likely differ.

CD8 cells regarded as naive lacked CD45RO, were positively chosen for CCR7, and omitted terminally differentiated effector memory CD45RA+ cells. The V segment lost 6 bases and the J segment 0 bases; nucleotides outside the gene matches: 4. Germline V gene data show CDR1 as MNHNY and CDR2 as SVGAGI (reference sequence). This CDR3 region has 15 residues. The sequence was obtained from a man in his thirties or forties in good health. The V call is TRBV6-6, the J call TRBJ2-1; TRBD2 agrees at 8 bases. The source material was naive CD8+ T cells sorted from blood. The DNA for the CDR3 is TGTGCCAGCAGCTTGAGCGGGAGCTCCTACAATGAGCAGTTCTTC. Its translation is CASSLSGSSYNEQFF.